This T cell receptor (beta chain) was documented in a study of cytotoxic CD8 clonotypes in ibrutinib-treated CLL. Study details: Response samples were taken after a median roughly 12 months of treatment, range 6 to 36. Per sample, productive templates averaged approximately 260,000 and productive rearrangements averaged approximately 100,000.

Deletions cut 6 bases from V and 0 bases from J, with 9 bases between. CDR3 length: 12 amino acids. CDR1 and CDR2 (germline): SQVTM, ANQGSEA. This clone was observed a few times. Its antigen is unknown. Findings of the study overall: At ibrutinib response, clonality increased, and at progression it declined back toward baseline.

The protocol was immunoSEQ multiplex PCR, while the TCRdb copy is restricted to in-frame clones and leaves out a portion. Counted here are 50,000 or so clones, approximately 82% occurring once; the ten biggest clones make up just over 20%. The starting material was PBMCs, obtained after 24 months of ibrutinib treatment. The receptor was derived from a human donor with chronic lymphocytic leukemia. This chain uses TRBV29-1 with TRBJ2-7; no clear D gene. The CDR3 sequence: CSVTSSSYEQYF. The DNA for the CDR3 is TGCAGCGTGACAAGTAGCTCCTACGAGCAGTACTTC.